This TCR beta chain was captured in a study of shared clonotypes between healthy human individuals. Overall study context: Three plates were used per donor for CD4 naive, three for CD4 memory, two for CD8 naive and one for CD8 memory. General observations from the study: Some clonotypes were shared by all four sorted-subset donors, while others were not shared. The non-shared ones had lower generation probabilities than the shared ones. Sampling covered nothing but blood. Tissue TCR repertoires likely differ from those found in blood. Estimated richness values were generally larger in naive subsets than in memory subsets.

In regard to this clone: Its cognate antigen is unknown.

CD8 cells regarded as naive lacked CD45RO, were positively chosen for CCR7, and omitted terminally differentiated effector memory CD45RA+ cells. Germline CDR1 and CDR2: ENHRY and SYGVKD. This CDR3 region has 14 residues. After removal of 6 bases from V and 6 bases from J, the junction contained 6 bases not matched to a gene. Sequenced by immunoSEQ multiplex PCR; TCRdb stores in-frame clones only, minus some. In the table there are about 2,200,000 clones, under 95% of which are singletons. Specimen: naive CD8+ T cells from PBMCs. The receptor's source is a man younger than 30 in good health. Some clones in this sample may be carry-over from other donors' samples. This chain uses TRBV10-3 with TRBJ2-3, with 10 bases that match TRBD1. The CDR3 region is CAISLTGGPDTQYF. The CDR3 DNA sequence: TGTGCCATCAGCCTGACAGGGGGCCCCGATACGCAGTATTTT.